One and the same sample provided the 3 T cell receptor beta chains below, sequenced in a study of OX40 agonist ivuxolimab in advanced cancers. TCRdb's copy holds only in-frame clones and misses some; the assay was immunoSEQ multiplex PCR. Of roughly 35,000 clones in the sample, about 81% were seen once. The sequenced sample was CD4+ or CD8+ T cells sorted from blood, obtained in a trial of the OX40 agonist ivuxolimab. Receptors originate from an adult with an advanced solid tumor such as melanoma, head and neck, liver or kidney cancer.

CDR3 nucleotides: TGTGCCAGCAGTTACCCCTATTACTACGAGCAGTACTTC. Translation gives CASSYPYYYEQYF. The genes are TRBV6-5 and TRBJ2-7; D is unclear. Germline V gene sequence: CDR1 MNHEY, CDR2 SVGAGI. The length of the CDR3 is 13 residues. The ends were cut back, 2 bases at V and 3 bases at J, with 8 bases in the middle.

V is TRBV11-3 and J is TRBJ2-7, with 8 nucleotides matching TRBD1. CDR3 size: 13 residues. Trimming cost V 3 bases and J 5 bases; bases outside gene matches: 3. Germline CDR1 is SGHNT and CDR2 is YENEEA. This CDR3 reads CASSLGQADEQYF. CDR3 coding DNA: TGTGCCAGCAGCTTGGGACAGGCTGACGAGCAGTACTTC.

This clone was seen once. The chain recombines TRBV6-5 with TRBJ2-2; D might be TRBD2 (5 bases). CDR3 length: 12 amino acids. V shed 6 bases and J shed 5 bases, with 7 bases lying between them. Germline V gene sequence: CDR1 MNHEY, CDR2 SVGAGI. CDR3 DNA: TGTGCCAGCAGGGACTGGACCGGGGAGCTGTTTTTT. This gives the protein CASRDWTGELFF.